This paragraph reports one T cell receptor (beta chain). As yet, its antigen is unknown. The data were taken from a study of OX40 agonist ivuxolimab in advanced cancers. Overall study results and limits: Researchers report that CD8+ T cells had, on average, more expanded clones than CD4+.

CDR3 length: 12 residues. Trimming pared 8 bases from V and 9 bases from J, leaving 14 bases between. CDR1 is SNHLY and CDR2 is FYNNEI in the germline V gene. Systemic immunosuppression or a history of autoimmune disease excluded patients. Profiling relied on immunoSEQ multiplex PCR, and the TCRdb table lists in-frame clones only, not all of them. The repertoire includes tens of thousands of clones, more than 80% of them detected once, and about 6.3% sits in the top ten. The sequence was collected from an adult with an advanced solid tumor such as melanoma, head and neck, liver or kidney cancer. The specimen was CD4+ or CD8+ T cells sorted from blood, collected in a trial of the OX40 agonist ivuxolimab. The chain uses TRBV2 and TRBJ2-1, with D possibly being TRBD2 (6 bases). CDR3 loop: CASPRGGAEQFF. The DNA for the CDR3 is TGTGCCAGCCCCCGTGGAGGGGCTGAGCAGTTCTTC.